This TCR beta chain appears in the sequencing data of a study of shared clonotypes between healthy human individuals. Study results and limitations: Non-shared clonotypes were found to have lower generation probabilities than the clonotypes that were shared by all four of the sorted-subset donors.

In regard to this clone: No antigen is known for it.

Trimming stripped 5 bases from V and 4 bases from J, with 18 bases between. The CDR3 has 15 amino acids. In germline, CDR1 is SGHAT, CDR2 FQNNGV. Each subset's genomic DNA was split evenly across several immunoSEQ plates. Data came from immunoSEQ multiplex PCR; TCRdb stores just in-frame clones and leaves some out. The sample consists of some 1.1 million clones, about 80% of them appearing once. The sequenced sample consisted of memory CD4+ T cells from PBMCs. Subset indicated: CD45RA-negative fraction. The V gene is TRBV11-2, the J gene TRBJ2-7, with a tentative D call TRBD1 (6 bases). The source is a man aged 18 to 29 in good health. Some clones in this sample may be carry-over from other donors' samples. This CDR3 reads CASSDWGQGLYEQYF. DNA for the CDR3: TGTGCCAGCAGCGATTGGGGTCAGGGGTTGTACGAGCAGTACTTC.